Shown below are 3 T cell receptor beta chains from a single sample sequenced in a study of shared clonotypes between healthy human individuals. The data were produced by immunoSEQ multiplex PCR, yet TCRdb's version contains in-frame clones alone and is incomplete. The table has roughly 720,000 clones, about 92% seen once. Sequencing input: memory CD8+ T cells from PBMCs. As for subset: CD45RO+ cells pooled with CCR7-negative TemRA cells. The receptor set was obtained from a man aged 18 to 35 in good health. Some clones in this sample may be carry-over from other donors' samples.

This clone was recorded a few times. V is TRBV10-2 and J is TRBJ2-1; D might be TRBD2 (5 bases). The CDR3 is 16 residues long. Trimming took 1 base from V and 4 from J, leaving 14 bases between them. The germline CDR1 and CDR2 sequences are WSHSY and SAAADI. The CDR3 nucleotides read TGCGCCAGCAGTGAGTTGGACTCGACAAGGTACAATGAGCAGTTCTTC. Protein: CASSELDSTRYNEQFF.

This CDR3 is CASSWDNEQFF. Written as DNA, the CDR3 is TGTGCCAGCAGTTGGGACAATGAGCAGTTCTTC. V is TRBV28 and J is TRBJ2-1; D not certain. The germline gives CDR1 MDHEN, CDR2 SYDVKM. Between the trimmed V and J ends, which lost 4 bases and 5 bases, there was a span of 3 bases. CDR3 length equals 11 residues.

J is TRBJ1-4 and V is TRBV19; D is undetermined. The CDR3 length is 11 residues. V was pared by 5 bases and J by 11 bases, with 9 bases between. Per germline, CDR1 LNHDA and CDR2 SQIVND (reference sequence). The CDR3 sequence is CASSDPWKLFF. The CDR3 DNA reads as TGTGCCAGTAGTGATCCCTGGAAACTGTTTTTT.